Presented here are 15 T cell receptor beta chains from one specimen sequenced in a study of blood T cell repertoires in COVID-19. Sequencing used immunoSEQ multiplex PCR; TCRdb keeps in-frame clones, though not all of them. The table has about 250,000 clones, 70% to 90% seen once. The sequenced sample consisted of PBMCs or T cells enriched from blood (not recorded which). Receptor source: a man between 35 and 55 years old who had recovered from COVID-19.

The V call is TRBV4-1, the J call TRBJ2-1, with 13 bases lining up with TRBD2. The CDR3 runs 16 residues. Germline lookup yields CDR1 MGHRA and CDR2 YSYEKL. The trim removed 3 bases at V and 5 bases at J, leaving 4 bases unmatched. CDR3 DNA sequence: TGCGCCAGCAGCCATACTAGCGGGAGGGGTAACAATGAGCAGTTCTTC. This translates into CASSHTSGRGNNEQFF.

This chain uses TRBV5-4 with TRBJ1-5; TRBD1 matches at 9 bases. This CDR3 spans 14 amino acids. CDR1 and CDR2 (germline): SGHNT, YYREEE (reference sequence). J was trimmed by 7 bases and V by 3 bases; bases with no gene match: 5. The CDR3 reads CASSSQGAGQPQHF. CDR3 nucleotides: TGTGCCAGCAGCTCACAGGGGGCAGGACAGCCCCAGCATTTT.

This chain's CDR3 is CASSGRFAGGFQEKLFF. The CDR3, as DNA: TGTGCCAGCAGCGGGAGATTTGCAGGGGGCTTTCAGGAAAAACTGTTTTTT. The chain recombines TRBV9 with TRBJ1-4, with TRBD1 matching 8 bases. V dropped 3 bases and J dropped 8; count of bases not matched to a gene: 15. The germline CDR1 and CDR2 sequences are SGDLS and YYNGEE. This CDR3 spans 17 amino acids.

The V call is TRBV11-3, the J call TRBJ2-7; D ambiguous. V gave up 2 bases and J gave up 0 bases, with 8 bases separating them. The CDR3 has 14 amino acids. Germline assignment: CDR1 SGHNT and CDR2 YENEEA. The CDR3 is CASSLFADSYEQYF. CDR3 sequence (DNA): TGTGCCAGCAGCTTATTCGCGGACTCCTACGAGCAGTACTTC.

The V call is TRBV27, the J call TRBJ1-6; no clear D gene. The germline gives CDR1 MNHEY, CDR2 SMNVEV (reference sequence). There are 15 residues in the CDR3. V lost 2 bases, J lost 4 bases, and 9 bases lay in between. In nucleotides, the CDR3 is TGTGCCAGCAGTTTAGCAGAAAAGTATAATTCACCCCTCCACTTT. Translation gives CASSLAEKYNSPLHF.

V gene TRBV10-3 combines with J gene TRBJ1-2; possible D gene TRBD1, 6 bases. The CDR3 has 14 residues. V was cut by 6 bases and J by 0 bases, with 11 bases left in between. In germline, CDR1 is ENHRY, CDR2 SYGVKD. The CDR3 DNA is TGTGCCATCAGGTCGCAGGGGTCTAACTATGGCTACACCTTC. Protein product: CAIRSQGSNYGYTF.

The rearrangement uses TRBV6-4 and TRBJ2-1, with TRBD2 matching over 10 bases. Germline assignment: CDR1 MRHNA and CDR2 SNTAGT. The CDR3 has 16 amino acids. Trimming cost V 6 bases and J 4 bases; bases outside gene matches: 9. The CDR3 sequence is CASSLELAGYYNEQFF. The CDR3 DNA sequence: TGTGCCAGCAGCCTAGAACTAGCGGGATATTACAATGAGCAGTTCTTC.

The rearrangement joins TRBV7-9 to TRBJ1-1; no reliable D call. Germline CDR1 is SEHNR and CDR2 is FQNEAQ (reference sequence). V dropped 5 bases and J dropped 11 bases, with 6 bases sitting between them. The CDR3 covers 9 residues. The DNA of the CDR3 is TGTGCCAGCAGCGCCGGTGCTTTCTTT. This translates into CASSAGAFF. Drawing the rest from reference TRBV7-9 and TRBJ1-1, the complete variable domain is DTGVSQNPRHKITKRGQNVTFRCDPISEHNRLYWYRQTLGQGPEFLTYFQNEAQLEKSRLLSDRFSAERPKGSFSTLEIQRTEQGDSAMYLCASSAGAFFGQGTRLTVV.

This sequence joins TRBV19 and TRBJ2-3, with TRBD2 as a possible D gene (5 bases). CDR1 LNHDA and CDR2 SQIVND come from the germline V gene (reference sequence). The CDR3 loop spans 13 amino acids. Trimming stripped 4 bases from V and 2 bases from J, with 7 bases between. The CDR3 nucleotides read TGTGCCAGTAGTAGAGGGATCACAGATACGCAGTATTTT. Protein sequence: CASSRGITDTQYF.

The gene calls are TRBV30 and TRBJ2-7, with 9 bases aligning to TRBD1. Germline CDR1 is GTSNPN and CDR2 is SVGIG (reference sequence). Unmatched junction bases numbered 6, after V lost 6 bases and J lost 3 bases. The CDR3 runs to 13 residues. The CDR3 is CACPGTGSYEQYF. CDR3 DNA sequence: TGTGCCTGCCCCGGGACAGGGAGCTACGAGCAGTACTTC.

This chain links TRBV6-5 with TRBJ2-1; 8 bases map to TRBD1. Per germline, CDR1 MNHEY and CDR2 SVGAGI. The length of the CDR3 is 14 residues. After removal of 2 bases from V and 6 bases from J, the junction contained 3 bases not matched to a gene. This CDR3 is CASSYQDRVNEQFF. The CDR3 DNA sequence: TGTGCCAGCAGTTACCAGGACAGGGTCAATGAGCAGTTCTTC.

This sequence joins TRBV18 and TRBJ1-2; tentatively, D is TRBD1 (6 bases). V shed 5 bases and J shed 4 bases, with 11 bases lying between them. The CDR3 loop spans 13 amino acids. Looked up from germline, CDR1 is KGHSH and CDR2 is LQKENI. CDR3 in DNA: TGTGCCAGCTCAAACGACAGGTTCTATGGCTACACCTTC. This codes for CASSNDRFYGYTF.

The chain has TRBV29-1 and TRBJ2-1; 14 bases match TRBD2. CDR1 SQVTM and CDR2 ANQGSEA come from the germline V gene. V gave up 6 bases and J gave up 9 bases; unmatched junction bases: 7. The CDR3 sequence is 14 residues long. CDR3 nucleotide sequence: TGCAGCGTCTTGACTAGCGGGAGGGAATCTGAGCAGTTCTTC. Amino acids: CSVLTSGRESEQFF.

V is TRBV7-9 and J is TRBJ1-2; D is uncertain. CDR1 and CDR2 from the germline V gene are SEHNR and FQNEAQ (reference sequence). This CDR3 contains 14 residues. Trimming stripped 2 bases from V and 2 bases from J, with 9 bases between. The CDR3 spells CASSLQSANYGYTF. In nucleotides, the CDR3 is TGTGCCAGCAGCTTACAGAGCGCCAACTATGGCTACACCTTC.

The chain uses TRBV3-1 (or the pseudogene TRBV3-2) and TRBJ1-3; tentative D call: TRBD1 (5 bases). V was cut by 4 bases and J by 1 base, with 11 bases left in between. The CDR3 length is 15 residues. Germline CDR1 reads LGHDT; CDR2 reads YNNKEL (reference sequence). CDR3 sequence: CASSPSGASGNTIYF. CDR3 nucleotide sequence: TGTGCCAGCAGCCCGAGCGGGGCGTCTGGAAACACCATATATTTT.